The following is a T cell receptor (beta chain) sequence with its context. This sample was taken from a study of blood T cell repertoires in COVID-19. Overall study context: The United States, Italy and Spain provided the acute and convalescent COVID-19 samples. Sources were T cells, B-cell-depleted T cells, or PBMCs; the material itself was cDNA or gDNA.

This CDR3 spans 16 amino acids. Germline CDR1 KGHSH, CDR2 LQKENI. The ends lost 0 bases at V and 4 bases at J; junction bases unmatched: 1. In the source study's methods: Reference gene primer amplification in the assay estimated nucleated cell counts. Libraries were prepared by immunoSEQ multiplex PCR; TCRdb keeps only in-frame clonotypes and omits some of them. The DNA gave D and trimming, while V, J and clone size come from that table. This table holds fewer than 85,000 clones, 87% found once. The V call is TRBV18, the J call TRBJ2-1; TRBD2 matches 12 bases. The source of this sequence is a man in his sixties with acute or convalescent COVID-19. Sequenced: peripheral blood. This CDR3 is CASSPPGLAGYNEQFF. DNA for the CDR3: TGTGCCAGCTCACCACCGGGACTAGCGGGTTACAATGAGCAGTTCTTC.